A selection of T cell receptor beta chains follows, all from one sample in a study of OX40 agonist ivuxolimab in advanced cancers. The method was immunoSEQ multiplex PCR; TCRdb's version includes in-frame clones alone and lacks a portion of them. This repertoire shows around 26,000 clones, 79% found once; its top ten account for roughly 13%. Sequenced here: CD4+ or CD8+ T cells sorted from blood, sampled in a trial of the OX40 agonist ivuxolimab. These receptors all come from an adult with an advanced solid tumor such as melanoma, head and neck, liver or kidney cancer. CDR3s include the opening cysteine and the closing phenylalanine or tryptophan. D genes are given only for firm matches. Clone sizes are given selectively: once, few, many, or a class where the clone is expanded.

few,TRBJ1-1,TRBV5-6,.,TGTGCCAGCAGCTTGGACCAGGGATACACTGAAGCTTTCTTT,CASSLDQGYTEAFF
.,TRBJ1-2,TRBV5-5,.,TGTGCCAGCAGCCCACAGACAGATATGATTAACTATGGCTACACCTTC,CASSPQTDMINYGYTF
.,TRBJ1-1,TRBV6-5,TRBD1,TGTGCCAGCAGTGACAGGGCTGGCACTGAAGCTTTCTTT,CASSDRAGTEAFF
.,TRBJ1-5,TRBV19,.,TGTGCCAGTAGTATCGGGCAGGGAGGGCGGCAGCCCCAGCATTTT,CASSIGQGGRQPQHF
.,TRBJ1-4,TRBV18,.,TGTGCCAGCTCATGGACGGATTCAACTAATGAAAAACTGTTTTTT,CASSWTDSTNEKLFF
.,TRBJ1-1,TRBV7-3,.,TGTGCCAGCAGCTTAACGGATACGAACACTGAAGCTTTCTTT,CASSLTDTNTEAFF
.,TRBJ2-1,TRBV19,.,TGTGCCAGTACCGGAGGGAGACAGGCCAATCTTTTCAATGAGCAGTTCTTC,CASTGGRQANLFNEQFF
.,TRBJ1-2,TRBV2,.,TGTGCCAGTGAGGTTAGGGATGGCTACACCTTC,CASEVRDGYTF
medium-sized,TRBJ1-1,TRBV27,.,TGTGCCAGCAGTTATTCCGGGGCGGGCACTGAAGCTTTCTTT,CASSYSGAGTEAFF
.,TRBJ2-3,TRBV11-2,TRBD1,TGTGCCAGCAGTTTCGGGACAGGGTGGATCACAGATACGCAGTATTTT,CASSFGTGWITDTQYF
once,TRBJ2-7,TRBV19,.,TGTGCCAGTAGCGCAGTTACCTACGAGCAGTACTTC,CASSAVTYEQYF
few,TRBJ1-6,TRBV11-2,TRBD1,TGTGCCAGCAGCTTGGGACAGGGCACCTATAATTCACCCCTCCACTTT,CASSLGQGTYNSPLHF
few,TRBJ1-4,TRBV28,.,TGTGCCAGCACCCCTCCCCGGGGAAGACTGTTTTTT,CASTPPRGRLFF
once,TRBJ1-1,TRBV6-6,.,TGTGCCAGCAGTTACGCAGCGGGGACTGAAGCTTTCTTT,CASSYAAGTEAFF
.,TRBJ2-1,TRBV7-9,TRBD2,TGTGCCAGCAGCGTTGGACTAGCGGGGAGCTCCTACAATGAGCAGTTCTTC,CASSVGLAGSSYNEQFF
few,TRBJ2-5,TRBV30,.,TGTGCCTGGAGTTTAGTCGGAAGAAAAGAGACCCAGTACTTC,CAWSLVGRKETQYF
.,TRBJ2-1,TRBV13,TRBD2,TGTGCCAGCAGCCTTCGGGGGGGCTTTTACAATGAGCAGTTCTTC,CASSLRGGFYNEQFF
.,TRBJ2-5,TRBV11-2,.,TGTGCCAGCAGCCCCACTCACCCACCCCAAGAGACCCAGTACTTC,CASSPTHPPQETQYF
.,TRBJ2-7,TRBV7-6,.,TGTGCCAGCAGCTTATCCACAGGGACCGACGAGCAGTACTTC,CASSLSTGTDEQYF
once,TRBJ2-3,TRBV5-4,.,TGTGCCAGCAGCTTGGTGGTGCGGGGAGGCACAGATACGCAGTATTTT,CASSLVVRGGTDTQYF
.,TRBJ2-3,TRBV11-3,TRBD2,TGTGCCAGCAGCTTAAGACGGACCGGGGGGTCCCCAGATACGCAGTATTTT,CASSLRRTGGSPDTQYF
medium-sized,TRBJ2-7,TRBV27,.,TGTGCCAGCAGTCCACGGCCGACCTATCGCGGGCAGTACTTC,CASSPRPTYRGQYF
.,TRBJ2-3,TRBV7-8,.,TGTGCCAGCAGCTTAGGGGTGGGGCAAGGTACGCAGTATTTT,CASSLGVGQGTQYF
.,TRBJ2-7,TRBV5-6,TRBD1,TGTGCCAGCAGAACCGGGACAGGGGCTGGCCCCTACGAGCAGTACTTC,CASRTGTGAGPYEQYF
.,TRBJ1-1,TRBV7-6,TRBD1,TGTGCCAGCAGTTCTGCAGGGGGTTACACTGAAGCTTTCTTT,CASSSAGGYTEAFF
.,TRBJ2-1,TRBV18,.,TGTGCCAGCTCACCATATTGGCAGGTGGGTGAGCAGTTCTTC,CASSPYWQVGEQFF
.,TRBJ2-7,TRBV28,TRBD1,TGTGCCAGCAGCCCAGGGGGACCTCGTAGGGGAGACGAGCAGTACTTC,CASSPGGPRRGDEQYF
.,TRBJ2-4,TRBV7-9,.,TGTGCCAGCAGCTTAGTACCAGGGAAAAACATTCAGTACTTC,CASSLVPGKNIQYF
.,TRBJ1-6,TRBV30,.,TGTGCCTGGGAGAATTTCGATTCACCCCTCCACTTT,CAWENFDSPLHF
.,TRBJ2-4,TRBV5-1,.,TGCGCCAGCAGCCCGAATTTAGCGAAAAACATTCAGTACTTC,CASSPNLAKNIQYF
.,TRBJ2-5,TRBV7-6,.,TGTGCCAGCAGCGAATACCAAGAGACCCAGTACTTC,CASSEYQETQYF
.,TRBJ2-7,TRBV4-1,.,TGCGCCAGCAGCCAGCTGACAGGCTACGAGCAGTACTTC,CASSQLTGYEQYF
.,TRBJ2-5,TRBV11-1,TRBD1,TGTGCCAGCAGGTCCCGGGACAGGGGGCAAGAGACCCAGTACTTC,CASRSRDRGQETQYF
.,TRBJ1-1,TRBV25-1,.,TGTGCCAGCAGTGAATATCCAGGGACGAACACTGAAGCTTTCTTT,CASSEYPGTNTEAFF
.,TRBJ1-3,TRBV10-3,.,TGTGCCATAACGACGGCCTCTGGAAACACCATATATTTT,CAITTASGNTIYF
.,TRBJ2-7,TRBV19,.,TGTGCCAGTAGTGACCCGCAGGGTCTCGAGCAGTACTTC,CASSDPQGLEQYF
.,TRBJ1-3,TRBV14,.,TGTGCCAGCAGCCGAATGGGAAACACCATATATTTT,CASSRMGNTIYF
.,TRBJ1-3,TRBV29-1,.,TGCAGCGTTGAAGAGGTCAGACTTACTGGAAACACCATATATTTT,CSVEEVRLTGNTIYF
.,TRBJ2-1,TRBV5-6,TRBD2,TGTGCCAGCAGCTTGTCGGTCCAGCGGGGCGATTACAATGAGCAGTTCTTC,CASSLSVQRGDYNEQFF
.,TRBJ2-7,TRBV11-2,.,TGTGCCAGCAGCTTAGGACAGAGCTACGAGCAGTACTTC,CASSLGQSYEQYF
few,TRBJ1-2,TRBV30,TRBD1,TGTGCCTGGAGGCGAGACAGGGGATCTAACTATGGCTACACCTTC,CAWRRDRGSNYGYTF
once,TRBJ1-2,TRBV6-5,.,TGTGCCAGCAGTTACGGCTCAGCCCGGGATGGCTACACCTTC,CASSYGSARDGYTF
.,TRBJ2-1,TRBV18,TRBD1,TGTGCCAGCTCACCGGGGACAGATGAGCAGTTCTTC,CASSPGTDEQFF
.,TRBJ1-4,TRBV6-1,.,TGTGCCAGCAGTGAAGAGGGCCGCGCTAATGAAAAACTGTTTTTT,CASSEEGRANEKLFF
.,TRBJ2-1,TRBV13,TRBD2,TGTGCCAGCAGCGGACTAGCGGGCAGCTCCTACAATGAGCAGTTCTTC,CASSGLAGSSYNEQFF
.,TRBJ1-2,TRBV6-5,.,TGTGCCAGCAGTTACTCGAGCCGGGCGCGAGACTATGGCTACACCTTC,CASSYSSRARDYGYTF
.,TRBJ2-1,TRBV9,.,TGTGCCAGCAGCCCCTTGGGAGAGCAGTTCTTC,CASSPLGEQFF
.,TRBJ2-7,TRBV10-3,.,TGTGCCATCAGTGAGTCGATGGGGTACGAGCAGTACTTC,CAISESMGYEQYF
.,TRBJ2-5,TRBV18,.,TGTGCCAGCTCACCACCGACTGAGACCCAGTACTTC,CASSPPTETQYF
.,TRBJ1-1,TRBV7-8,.,TGTGCCAGCAGCCGCAATGACAGATTACATCTCCGAGCTTTCTTT,CASSRNDRLHLRAFF
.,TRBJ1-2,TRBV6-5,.,TGTGCCAGCAAAAACAGGGTCTATGGCTACACCTTC,CASKNRVYGYTF
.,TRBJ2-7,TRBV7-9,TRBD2,TGTGCCAGCAGCTTAGCCCTAGCGGGGGCGGCCTACGAGCAGTACTTC,CASSLALAGAAYEQYF
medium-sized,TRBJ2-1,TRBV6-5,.,TGTGCCAGCAGTTACGGGTCGGGTAGGAATGAGCAGTTCTTC,CASSYGSGRNEQFF
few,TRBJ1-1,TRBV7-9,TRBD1,TGTGCCAGCAGCTTAGAAACAGGGGGCGTTGATGAAGCTTTCTTT,CASSLETGGVDEAFF
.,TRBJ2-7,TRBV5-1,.,TGCGCCAGCAGCTTGGAGGTCGAGCAGTACTTC,CASSLEVEQYF